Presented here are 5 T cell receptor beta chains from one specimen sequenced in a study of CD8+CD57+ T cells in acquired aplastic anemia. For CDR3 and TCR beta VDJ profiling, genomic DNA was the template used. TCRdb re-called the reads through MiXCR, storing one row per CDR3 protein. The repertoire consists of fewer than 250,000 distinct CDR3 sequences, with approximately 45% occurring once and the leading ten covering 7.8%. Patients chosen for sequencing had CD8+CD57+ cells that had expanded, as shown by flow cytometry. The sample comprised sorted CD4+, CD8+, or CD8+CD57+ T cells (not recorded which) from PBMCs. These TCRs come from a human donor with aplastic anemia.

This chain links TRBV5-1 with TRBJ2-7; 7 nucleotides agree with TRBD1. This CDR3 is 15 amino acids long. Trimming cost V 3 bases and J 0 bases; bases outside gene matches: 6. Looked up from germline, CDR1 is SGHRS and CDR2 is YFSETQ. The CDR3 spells CASSSPDRSSYEQYF. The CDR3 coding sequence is TGCGCCAGCAGCTCTCCGGACAGGAGCTCCTACGAGCAGTACTTC.

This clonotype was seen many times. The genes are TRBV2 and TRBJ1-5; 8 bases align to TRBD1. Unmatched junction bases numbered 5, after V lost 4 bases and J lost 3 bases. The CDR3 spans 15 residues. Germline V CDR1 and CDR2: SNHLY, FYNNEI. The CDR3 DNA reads TGTGCCAGCAGTGTTGGACAGGGTCTCAATCAGCCCCAGCATTTT. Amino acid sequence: CASSVGQGLNQPQHF.

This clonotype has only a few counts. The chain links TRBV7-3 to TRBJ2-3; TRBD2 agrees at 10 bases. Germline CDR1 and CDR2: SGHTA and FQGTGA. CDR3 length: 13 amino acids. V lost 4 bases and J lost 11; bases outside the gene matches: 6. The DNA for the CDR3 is TGTGCCAGCAGCTCCTCTAGCGGGGGAGAGCAGTATTTT. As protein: CASSSSSGGEQYF.

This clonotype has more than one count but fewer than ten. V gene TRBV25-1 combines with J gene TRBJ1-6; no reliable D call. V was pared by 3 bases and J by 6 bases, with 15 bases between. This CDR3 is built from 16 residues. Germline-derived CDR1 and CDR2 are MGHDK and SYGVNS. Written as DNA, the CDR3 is TGTGCCAGCAGTGAGGAGGGCCTCGGGTTTAATTCACCCCTCCACTTT. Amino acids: CASSEEGLGFNSPLHF.

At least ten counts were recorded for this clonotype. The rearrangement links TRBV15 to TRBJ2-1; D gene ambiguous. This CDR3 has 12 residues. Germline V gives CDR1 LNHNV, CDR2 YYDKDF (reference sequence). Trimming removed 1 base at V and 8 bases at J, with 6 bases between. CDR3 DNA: TGTGCCACCAGCAGAGCTTGGGATGAGCAGTTCTTC. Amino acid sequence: CATSRAWDEQFF.